A selection of T cell receptor beta chains follows, all from one sample in a study of T-cell memory formation after mild COVID-19. Via MiXCR, TCRdb re-called the 5' RACE reads, giving one row per CDR3 protein. This table has 550,000 to 600,000 distinct CDR3 sequences, approximately 15% appearing once. The specimen sequenced was PBMCs or a T cell subset sorted from them (not recorded which). These receptors came from an adult woman who had mild COVID-19 (a few samples of this study predate the infection). Cell type and time point are not known. The CDR3 runs from the conserved cysteine through the conserved F or W. Fields, in order: CDR3 protein, CDR3 DNA, V gene, D gene, J gene, clone size. The D gene is left open where the match is weak. Only part of the rows carry a size: once, few, many, or a class if the clone is expanded.

CASSPGLAGGRNTGELFF TGTGCCAGCAGCCCGGGACTAGCGGGAGGCAGAAACACCGGGGAGCTGTTTTTT TRBV7-9 TRBD2 TRBJ2-2 .
CASRPLAVGPLYSYNEQFF TGTGCCAGCAGACCACTAGCGGTAGGCCCCCTTTACTCCTACAATGAGCAGTTCTTC TRBV28 TRBD2 TRBJ2-1 .
CASKQQGARGYTF TGTGCCAGCAAACAACAGGGGGCGCGTGGCTACACCTTC TRBV12-3/TRBV12-4 TRBD1 TRBJ1-2 .
CASSSTGRNTGELFF TGTGCCAGCAGCTCAACAGGAAGGAACACCGGGGAGCTGTTTTTT TRBV7-3 . TRBJ2-2 .
CSVEGDRGVGFTDTQYF TGCAGCGTTGAAGGAGACAGGGGAGTGGGGTTCACAGATACGCAGTATTTT TRBV29-1 TRBD1 TRBJ2-3 few
CASSPFVNYGYTF TGCGCCAGCAGCCCGTTCGTTAACTATGGCTACACCTTC TRBV4-1 . TRBJ1-2 .
CASSYLGANQPQHF TGTGCCAGCAGTTATTTAGGTGCTAATCAGCCCCAGCATTTT TRBV6-5 . TRBJ1-5 few
CASSQQGSQPQHF TGTGCCAGCAGCCAACAGGGAAGTCAGCCCCAGCATTTT TRBV7-9 . TRBJ1-5 .
CSVDEGAYGYTF TGCAGCGTTGATGAGGGTGCCTATGGCTACACCTTC TRBV29-1 . TRBJ1-2 .
CAISLAGGLGTGELFF TGTGCCATCAGCCTAGCGGGAGGCCTGGGTACCGGGGAGCTGTTTTTT TRBV10-3 TRBD2 TRBJ2-2 .
CASSWGDQETQYF TGCGCCAGCAGCTGGGGGGATCAAGAGACCCAGTACTTC TRBV5-1 . TRBJ2-5 .
CASSFPTGTSGKTNEQFF TGTGCCAGCAGCTTCCCAACGGGGACTAGCGGGAAGACAAATGAGCAGTTCTTC TRBV7-9 TRBD2 TRBJ2-1 few
CSGEGASSGTDTQYF TGCAGCGGAGAGGGTGCTAGCTCGGGCACAGATACGCAGTATTTT TRBV29-1 . TRBJ2-3 few
CASSPLSGRVQYF TGTGCCAGCAGTCCCCTCTCCGGGAGGGTGCAGTACTTC TRBV27 TRBD2 TRBJ2-7 .
CSVGRGGTDTQYF TGCAGCGTTGGTAGGGGGGGCACAGATACGCAGTATTTT TRBV29-1 . TRBJ2-3 many
CASRPRTSGATDTQYF TGTGCCAGCAGACCCCGGACTAGCGGAGCAACAGATACGCAGTATTTT TRBV7-9 TRBD2 TRBJ2-3 .
CASSDSGGANTQYF TGTGCCAGCAGTGACTCCGGGGGGGCAAATACGCAGTATTTT TRBV6-4 TRBD2 TRBJ2-3 few
CASSRGLLGVETDTQYF TGCGCCAGCAGCCGGGGACTTTTAGGAGTCGAAACAGATACGCAGTATTTT TRBV5-1 . TRBJ2-3 few
CASSSRTSGYNEQFF TGTGCCAGCAGTTCCCGTACTAGCGGCTACAATGAGCAGTTCTTC TRBV6-2/TRBV6-3 TRBD2 TRBJ2-1 many
CASSFHSYEQYF TGTGCCAGCAGCTTTCACTCCTACGAGCAGTACTTC TRBV7-9 . TRBJ2-7 .
CATSGRSGGPGELFF TGTGCCACCAGCGGCCGATCAGGGGGCCCCGGGGAGCTGTTTTTT TRBV15 TRBD1 TRBJ2-2 .
CASSLLARAGPYNEQFF TGTGCCAGCAGCTTACTAGCTCGAGCGGGGCCATACAATGAGCAGTTCTTC TRBV3-1 TRBD2 TRBJ2-1 .
CASTRSLGNEQFF TGTGCCAGCACCCGATCGTTGGGTAATGAGCAGTTCTTC TRBV7-9 . TRBJ2-1 .
CASSPKRGGGSGTQYF TGTGCCAGCAGTCCAAAGCGGGGGGGCGGGTCAGGTACGCAGTATTTT TRBV12-3/TRBV12-4 TRBD2 TRBJ2-3 .
CAWSGRLVNYGYTF TGTGCCTGGAGTGGAAGACTGGTTAACTATGGCTACACCTTC TRBV30 . TRBJ1-2 few
CASSESRVLSPGELFF TGTGCCAGCAGTGAATCGAGAGTCCTGTCACCCGGGGAGCTGTTTTTT TRBV6-1 . TRBJ2-2 few
CASSLRYRGLFSGANVLTF TGTGCCAGCAGCCTACGGTACAGGGGCCTATTCTCTGGGGCCAACGTCCTGACTTTC TRBV7-6 TRBD1 TRBJ2-6 .
CASSTGDLPYNEQFF TGCGCCAGCAGCACCGGGGACCTCCCCTACAATGAGCAGTTCTTC TRBV5-1 . TRBJ2-1 many
CAGSSGEQYF TGTGCCGGGTCCTCGGGCGAGCAGTACTTC TRBV19 . TRBJ2-7 few
CASSQDNGGNTEAFF TGTGCCAGCAGCCAAGATAACGGCGGAAACACTGAAGCTTTCTTT TRBV3-1 . TRBJ1-1 few
CASSAIFLGSAGGIYEQYF TGTGCCAGCAGCGCCATTTTCCTGGGGTCAGCGGGAGGGATCTACGAGCAGTACTTC TRBV28 TRBD2 TRBJ2-7 .
CASSLPWEGTEAFF TGTGCCAGCTCACTTCCTTGGGAAGGGACTGAAGCTTTCTTT TRBV18 . TRBJ1-1 few
CASSLVAVQETQYF TGTGCCAGCAGCTTAGTTGCGGTACAAGAGACCCAGTACTTC TRBV7-9 . TRBJ2-5 many
CASSLNVGSGLYSNQPQHF TGTGCCAGCAGCTTAAACGTAGGGTCAGGCCTTTATAGCAATCAGCCCCAGCATTTT TRBV11-2 . TRBJ1-5 .
CASSYGTHYEQYF TGTGCCAGCAGTTACGGGACCCACTACGAGCAGTACTTC TRBV6-5 . TRBJ2-7 .
CASSLVGGRTSGRYTDTQYF TGTGCCAGCAGCTTAGTAGGTGGGCGGACTAGCGGGAGATACACAGATACGCAGTATTTT TRBV7-2 TRBD2 TRBJ2-3 few
CASSGLAGGGEQFF TGTGCCAGCAGCGGACTAGCGGGAGGGGGCGAGCAGTTCTTC TRBV4-2 TRBD2 TRBJ2-1 .
CASSVEEGLTPYEQYF TGTGCCAGCAGCGTAGAGGAGGGTTTGACTCCCTACGAGCAGTACTTC TRBV9 . TRBJ2-7 .
CASTLTTGVSGANVLTF TGTGCCAGCACCCTGACAACAGGGGTTTCTGGGGCCAACGTCCTGACTTTC TRBV28 TRBD1 TRBJ2-6 few
CATSSRDVSEQYF TGTGCCACTTCCTCGAGGGATGTCTCGGAGCAGTACTTC TRBV15 . TRBJ2-7 .
CASSLAQTGSGYTF TGTGCCAGCAGCTTAGCCCAAACAGGGTCCGGCTACACCTTC TRBV7-9 . TRBJ1-2 few
CATSPPGLYGYTF TGTGCCACCAGCCCGCCCGGACTATATGGCTACACCTTC TRBV15 . TRBJ1-2 few
CASSFGLDERTDTQYF TGCGCCAGCAGCTTTGGTTTGGACGAACGCACAGATACGCAGTATTTT TRBV5-1 . TRBJ2-3 .
CASSLSSGTQQDTQYF TGTGCCAGCAGCTTAAGTTCCGGGACACAACAGGATACGCAGTATTTT TRBV7-3 . TRBJ2-3 few
CASSSFRDRGSYEQYF TGCGCCAGCAGCTCATTCCGGGACAGGGGATCCTACGAGCAGTACTTC TRBV5-1 TRBD1 TRBJ2-7 few
CASSLAGTVTYNEQFF TGCGCCAGCAGCTTAGCCGGGACAGTAACCTACAATGAGCAGTTCTTC TRBV5-1 TRBD1 TRBJ2-1 .
CASSLALSGELFF TGTGCCAGCAGCTTAGCGCTCTCCGGGGAGCTGTTTTTT TRBV7-3 . TRBJ2-2 many
CASSSGLAGGMGNEQFF TGCGCCAGCAGCTCGGGACTAGCGGGAGGAATGGGCAATGAGCAGTTCTTC TRBV5-1 TRBD2 TRBJ2-1 .
CASSSATELAASYNEQFF TGTGCCAGCAGCTCGGCCACGGAACTAGCGGCCTCCTACAATGAGCAGTTCTTC TRBV7-6 TRBD2 TRBJ2-1 .
CASSPDISSYEQYF TGTGCCAGCAGCCCGGACATAAGCTCCTACGAGCAGTACTTC TRBV7-8 . TRBJ2-7 once
CASSLPAPGELFF TGTGCCAGCAGCTTACCTGCCCCCGGGGAGCTGTTTTTT TRBV7-2 . TRBJ2-2 few
CASSRRQGGGSDTQYF TGTGCCAGCAGCCGGAGACAGGGAGGGGGTTCAGATACGCAGTATTTT TRBV11-2 . TRBJ2-3 few
CASSKLGQEIPEKLFF TGTGCCAGCAGCAAGCTCGGACAGGAAATCCCTGAAAAACTGTTTTTT TRBV7-8 TRBD1 TRBJ1-4 .
CASSQGTGFPNEQFF TGCGCCAGCAGCCAAGGGACGGGATTCCCCAATGAGCAGTTCTTC TRBV4-1 . TRBJ2-1 few
CSARVREGTEAFF TGCAGTGCTAGAGTTAGAGAAGGCACTGAAGCTTTCTTT TRBV20-1 . TRBJ1-1 few